The 17 T cell receptor beta chains given below trace back to one sample, sequenced in a study of response to subunit inactivated influenza vaccine. From the RT-PCR reads, TCRdb called clonotypes with MiXCR, one entry per CDR3 protein. The table has 400,000 to 650,000 distinct CDR3 sequences, more than 7% seen once. The input for sequencing was PBMCs from blood, taken around 25 months after vaccination. These receptors were taken from a man between 50 and 75 years old who received an inactivated influenza vaccine.

This clonotype was counted between two and nine times. The chain carries TRBV6-5 and TRBJ1-6; possible D gene TRBD1, 5 bases. From germline, CDR1 is MNHEY and CDR2 SVGAGI. The V gene lost 2 bases and the J gene lost 9 bases, with 17 bases spanning the gap. This CDR3 comprises 16 residues. CDR3 in DNA: TGTGCCAGCAGTTACGGGGCAGCCTTCGCAGGTTCACCCCTCCACTTT. Encoded protein: CASSYGAAFAGSPLHF.

This clonotype has more than one count but fewer than ten. This chain connects TRBV9 to TRBJ2-7; D not resolved. V lost 3 bases and J 3 bases, leaving 10 bases between the germline ends. The CDR3 runs 13 residues. Germline CDR1 is SGDLS and CDR2 is YYNGEE. CDR3 sequence reads: CASSAQENYEQYF. The DNA for the CDR3 is TGTGCCAGCAGCGCTCAAGAAAACTACGAGCAGTACTTC. Full variable domain (rest looked up from reference TRBV9 and TRBJ2-7): DSGVTQTPKHLITATGQRVTLRCSPRSGDLSVYWYQQSLDQGLQFLIQYYNGEERAKGNILERFSAQQFPDLHSELNLSSLELGDSALYFCASSAQENYEQYFGPGTRLTVT.

This clonotype has just one count. The V call is TRBV12-1, the J call TRBJ1-2. TRBV12-1 is marked as a pseudogene. The CDR3 sequence is 15 residues long. Written as DNA, the CDR3 is TGCGCCAGCACCGAGGGCCCAATTCCTTTCTATGGCTACACCTTC. Its translation is CASTEGPIPFYGYTF.

The V and J genes are TRBV7-9 and TRBJ1-1; no clear D gene. Germline lookup yields CDR1 SEHNR and CDR2 FQNEAQ (reference sequence). V lost 3 bases to trimming and J lost 2 bases, with 4 bases between them. CDR3 size: 12 residues. As DNA, the CDR3 is TGTGCCAGCAGCTTCTATAACACTGAAGCTTTCTTT. Its protein product is CASSFYNTEAFF.

This clonotype has a count of ten or more. This sequence joins TRBV10-3 and TRBJ1-2; perhaps TRBD1 as D (6 bases). Germline values: CDR1 ENHRY, CDR2 SYGVKD. Trimming pared 0 bases from V and 8 bases from J, leaving 16 bases between. CDR3 length equals 15 residues. The CDR3 spells CAISESLQGSGGYTF. For the CDR3, the DNA is TGTGCCATCAGTGAGTCTCTACAGGGATCTGGCGGCTACACCTTC.

This clonotype was seen at least ten times. The V call is TRBV18, the J call TRBJ2-2; D not certain. Between the trimmed V and J ends, which lost 2 bases and 6 bases, there was a span of 10 bases. This CDR3 spans 14 amino acids. Germline values: CDR1 KGHSH, CDR2 LQKENI. CDR3: CASSPEVSAGELFF. CDR3 DNA: TGTGCCAGCTCACCAGAGGTCTCGGCCGGGGAGCTGTTTTTT.

A few counts support this clonotype. The chain carries TRBV20-1 and TRBJ1-6, with D possibly TRBD1 on 6 matching bases. V was cut by 2 bases and J by 3 bases, with 8 bases left in between. Germline V CDR1 and CDR2: DFQATT, SNEGSKA (reference sequence). This CDR3 is built from 14 residues. The CDR3 bases are TGCAGTGCTAGACAACAGGGCTATAATTCACCCCTCCACTTT. Its translation: CSARQQGYNSPLHF.

The rearrangement joins TRBV28 to TRBJ2-1, with TRBD1 matching 11 bases. Germline trimming cut 6 bases from V and 3 bases from J; bases unmatched to any gene: 4. There are 15 residues in the CDR3. Germline CDR1 and CDR2: MDHEN and SYDVKM. Here the CDR3 reads CASRGQGALYNEQFF. Written as DNA, the CDR3 is TGTGCCAGCAGAGGACAGGGGGCTCTCTACAATGAGCAGTTCTTC.

This sequence joins TRBV6-1 and TRBJ2-3, with 9 bases aligning to TRBD2. V lost 8 bases to trimming and J lost 6 bases; unmatched junction nucleotides: 15. Per germline, CDR1 MNHNS and CDR2 SASEGT. This CDR3 region has 16 residues. CDR3 amino acids: CASRPLAGLGKDTQYF. In DNA form, the CDR3 reads TGTGCCAGCCGGCCTCTAGCGGGGCTGGGGAAGGATACGCAGTATTTT.

Many counts were recorded for this clonotype. The chain carries TRBV20-1 and TRBJ1-1; D is unclear. CDR1 and CDR2 from the germline V gene are DFQATT and SNEGSKA (reference sequence). V gave up 3 bases and J gave up 10 bases, with 12 bases separating them. The CDR3 has 11 residues. CDR3 protein: CSASTPEGAFF. CDR3 DNA: TGCAGTGCTAGTACGCCAGAGGGAGCTTTCTTT.

This clonotype was recorded at least ten times. This chain connects TRBV19 to TRBJ1-5; D remains ambiguous. CDR1 LNHDA and CDR2 SQIVND come from the germline V gene (reference sequence). The CDR3 extends over 12 amino acids. With 3 bases removed from V and 7 bases from J, the gap between germline ends came to 7 bases. This CDR3 reads CASSIWRQPQHF. The CDR3 DNA follows: TGTGCCAGTAGTATTTGGAGGCAGCCCCAGCATTTT.

The V gene is TRBV5-4, the J gene TRBJ1-2; D might be TRBD1 (6 bases). The CDR3 has 14 residues. Trimming stripped 5 bases from V and 4 bases from J, with 15 bases between. Germline assignment: CDR1 SGHNT and CDR2 YYREEE (reference sequence). CDR3 amino acids: CASRPGVGGYGYTF. CDR3 nucleotide sequence: TGTGCCAGCAGGCCAGGGGTAGGTGGCTATGGCTACACCTTC.

This clonotype was picked up many times. V is TRBV12-3 or TRBV12-4 and J is TRBJ1-2; D not resolved. Trimming removed 5 bases from V and 8 bases from J, with 9 bases in between. The CDR3 is 11 residues long. This CDR3 reads CASSHLPGYTF. CDR3 bases: TGTGCCAGCAGTCACCTTCCGGGCTACACCTTC.

This clonotype was picked up a small number of times. An end of the junction differs from the germline gene, which may be a read error. The chain employs TRBV20-1 and TRBJ2-4, with D possibly TRBD1 on 5 matching bases. The CDR3 totals 14 residues. Germline V lookup: CDR1 DFQATT, CDR2 SNEGSKA (reference sequence). CDR3 sequence reads: CSAGRGLAENIQYF. The CDR3 region has the DNA TGCAGTGCGGGGCGAGGTTTAGCCGAAAACATTCAGTACTTC.

This sequence joins TRBV12-3 or TRBV12-4 and TRBJ2-1; no reliable D call. The CDR3 has 14 residues. V shed 8 bases and J shed 5 bases, with 16 bases lying between them. The CDR3 DNA is TGTGCCAGCGGAACGGCCCCTCTCCACAATGAGCAGTTCTTC. Translation gives CASGTAPLHNEQFF.

The table lists this clonotype with a few counts. J is TRBJ2-1 and V is TRBV30; D unresolved. CDR1 is GTSNPN, CDR2 SVGIG, per germline (reference sequence). V was shortened by 7 bases and J by 5 bases, with 15 bases between the two germline ends. The CDR3 extends over 13 amino acids. CDR3: CAFASFSHNEQFF. The CDR3 DNA reads TGTGCCTTCGCCAGTTTTTCCCACAATGAGCAGTTCTTC.

This clonotype is a singleton in its sample. The J gene is TRBJ2-5, the V gene TRBV7-9; TRBD2 matches at 9 bases. V trimming: 1 base; J trimming: 0 bases; junction bases outside the gene matches: 3. This CDR3 has 16 amino acids. The germline V gene encodes CDR1 SEHNR and CDR2 FQNEAQ (reference sequence). CDR3 nucleotides: TGTGCCAGCAGCTTAGGAGTAGCGGGGGACCAAGAGACCCAGTACTTC. As protein: CASSLGVAGDQETQYF.